This TCR beta chain was identified in a study of identical twins. One entry per CDR3 protein results from TCRdb running MiXCR on the 5' RACE reads. This sample has approximately 1.8 million distinct CDR3 sequences, with around 29% found just once. Regarding this clonotype: Its antigen remains unidentified.

The study's findings and limits: Conclusions relied on cross-sectional statistical analysis, not following the same donors.

CDR3 length equals 14 residues. The V call is TRBV21-1, the J call TRBJ2-5. TRBV21-1 is shown as a pseudogene. Sequencing was performed on cord blood. The clonotype comes from a newborn girl in good health. CDR3 DNA: TGTGCCAGCAGCTCAAAGCGAGGGCAAGAGACCCAGTACTTC. Translating gives CASSSKRGQETQYF.